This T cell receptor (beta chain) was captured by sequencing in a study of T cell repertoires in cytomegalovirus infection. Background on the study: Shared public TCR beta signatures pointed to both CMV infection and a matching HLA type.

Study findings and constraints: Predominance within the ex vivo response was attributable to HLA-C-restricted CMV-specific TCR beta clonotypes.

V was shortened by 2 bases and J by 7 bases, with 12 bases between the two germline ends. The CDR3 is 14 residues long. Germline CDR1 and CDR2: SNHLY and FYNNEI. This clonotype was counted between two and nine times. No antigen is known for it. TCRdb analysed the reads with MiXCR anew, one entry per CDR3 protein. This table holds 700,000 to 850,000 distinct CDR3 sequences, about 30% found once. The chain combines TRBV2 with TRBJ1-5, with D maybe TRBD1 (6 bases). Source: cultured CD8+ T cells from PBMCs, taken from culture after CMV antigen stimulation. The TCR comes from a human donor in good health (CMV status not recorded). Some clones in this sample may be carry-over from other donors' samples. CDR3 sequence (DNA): TGTGCCAGCAGTGAACCCGGGGGCCAGCAGCCCCAGCATTTT. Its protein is CASSEPGGQQPQHF. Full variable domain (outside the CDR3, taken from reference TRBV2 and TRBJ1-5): EPEVTQTPSHQVTQMGQEVILRCVPISNHLYFYWYRQILGQKVEFLVSFYNNEISEKSEIFDDQFSVERPDGSNFTLKIRSTKLEDSAMYFCASSEPGGQQPQHFGDGTRLSIL.